What follows describes a single T cell receptor beta chain. Its antigen is still unknown. No base quality values were provided; no much bigger clone lies one nucleotide off. The germline ends are 12 bases apart after V is trimmed by 3 bases and J by 0 bases. Including the terminal cysteine and phenylalanine, the CDR3 comprises 15 residues. The sequence is cut down to CDR3 DNA, 45 bases in frame from base 1. CDR1 and CDR2, looked up from the germline V gene (reference sequence), are DFQATT and SNEGSKA. These data originate in a study of CD8 T cells in Susac syndrome (dated by TCRdb to the late 2010s). With respect to the entire study: The study used repertoire sequencing to test whether antigen drove CD8+ T cell activation and differentiation in Susac syndrome.

Study-wide findings and limitations: The number of individuals in the TCR sequencing and HLA analysis was acknowledged as relatively small.

Peripheral blood CD8+ and CD4+ T cells from healthy donors, Susac syndrome patients and multiple sclerosis patients were profiled using high-throughput TCR beta sequencing. The healthy donors served as controls matched for age and sex. Bulk CD8+ and CD4+ T cells were purified by magnetic negative isolation, whereas CD8+ TEMRA cells were enriched by FACS. Blood was collected in EDTA tubes and processed within 24 hours, with PBMCs isolated through density gradient centrifugation. PBMCs intended for TCR sequencing were cryopreserved in liquid nitrogen and thawed later in a water bath at 37 degrees C. The sorted or isolated CD4+, CD8+ and CD8+ TEMRA cells reached a purity of at least 90%. RNA was extracted using the RNeasy kit, and about 0.5 to 1 ug of the RNA was reverse transcribed with random hexamers. The immunoSEQ multiplex PCR assay, covering 54 Vbeta and 13 Jbeta segments, was used to amplify TCR beta CDR3 regions. Bias from PCR amplification was corrected by using a synthetic template baseline for primer optimization and for computational correction. The original methods were these. Reads were annotated to V, D and J genes according to IMGT and were analyzed with immunoSEQ Analyzer, with only productive sequences retained. To calculate clonality, Shannon entropy was normalized by log2 of the number of productive unique sequences and then subtracted from one. For each patient and control, public and private clones were evaluated among the 100 most prevalent clones. A clone was defined as Susac-specific if it was absent from the healthy and MS cohorts, from roughly 980 published viral clones and from other ImmuneACCESS disease sequences. TCRdb trimmed the raw reads at Q25, called clones with MiXCR and kept productive beta chains. One record per CDR3 amino acid sequence lists the most common genes and DNA. Clone size and V and J calls follow TCRdb, not the original study. The sample table contains about 160,000 distinct CDR3 sequences; only one count was recorded for approximately 92% of them. The ten biggest clones cover approximately 0.14% of the sample.

The rearrangement joined TRBV20-1 to TRBJ1-3; no D gene call is confident. Source material: CD4+ T cells from PBMCs. This sequence originates from a human donor in good health. In nucleotides, the sequence is TGCAGTGCTAGTCCAATAACCCTCTCTGGAAACACCATATATTTT. Its protein reads: CSASPITLSGNTIYF.